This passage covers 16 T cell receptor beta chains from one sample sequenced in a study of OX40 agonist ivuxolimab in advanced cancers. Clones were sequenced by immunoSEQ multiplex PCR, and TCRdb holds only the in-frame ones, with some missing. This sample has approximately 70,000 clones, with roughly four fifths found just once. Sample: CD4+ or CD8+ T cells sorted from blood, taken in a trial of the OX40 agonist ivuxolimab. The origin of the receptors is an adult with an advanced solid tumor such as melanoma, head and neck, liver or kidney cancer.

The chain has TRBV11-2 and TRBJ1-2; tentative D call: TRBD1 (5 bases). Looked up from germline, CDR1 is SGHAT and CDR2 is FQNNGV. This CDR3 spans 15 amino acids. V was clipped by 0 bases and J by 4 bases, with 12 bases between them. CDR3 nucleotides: TGTGCCAGCAGCTTAGATCCCACAGGAACCTATGGCTACACCTTC. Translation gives CASSLDPTGTYGYTF.

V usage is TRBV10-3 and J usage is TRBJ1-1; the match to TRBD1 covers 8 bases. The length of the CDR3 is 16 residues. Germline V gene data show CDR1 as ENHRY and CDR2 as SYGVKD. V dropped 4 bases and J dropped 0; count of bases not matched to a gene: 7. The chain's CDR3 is CAISGTGHNMNTEAFF. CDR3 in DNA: TGTGCCATCAGTGGGACAGGGCACAATATGAACACTGAAGCTTTCTTT.

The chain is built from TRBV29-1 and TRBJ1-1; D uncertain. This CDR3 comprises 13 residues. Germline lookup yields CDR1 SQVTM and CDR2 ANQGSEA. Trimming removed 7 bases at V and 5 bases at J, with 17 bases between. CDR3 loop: CSAGLRVETEAFF. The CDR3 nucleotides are TGCAGCGCCGGTCTCCGGGTAGAGACTGAAGCTTTCTTT. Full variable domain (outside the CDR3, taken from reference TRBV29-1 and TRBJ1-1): SAVISQKPSRDICQRGTSLTIQCQVDSQVTMMFWYRQQPGQSLTLIATANQGSEATYESGFVIDKFPISRPNLTFSTLTVSNMSPEDSSIYLCSAGLRVETEAFFGQGTRLTVV.

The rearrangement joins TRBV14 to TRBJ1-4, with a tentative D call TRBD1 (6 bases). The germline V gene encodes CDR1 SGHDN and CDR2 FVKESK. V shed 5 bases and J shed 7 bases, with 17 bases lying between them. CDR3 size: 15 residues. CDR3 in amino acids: CASSAITGFGEKLFF. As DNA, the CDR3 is TGTGCCAGCAGCGCCATTACAGGGTTTGGTGAAAAACTGTTTTTT.

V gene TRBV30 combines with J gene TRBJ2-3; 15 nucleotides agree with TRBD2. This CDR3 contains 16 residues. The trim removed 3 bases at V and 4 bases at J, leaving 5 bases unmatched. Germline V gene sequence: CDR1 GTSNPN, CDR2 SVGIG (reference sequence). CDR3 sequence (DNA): TGTGCCTGGAGCAGGGGACTAGCGGGAGGTGCAGATACGCAGTATTTT. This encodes CAWSRGLAGGADTQYF.

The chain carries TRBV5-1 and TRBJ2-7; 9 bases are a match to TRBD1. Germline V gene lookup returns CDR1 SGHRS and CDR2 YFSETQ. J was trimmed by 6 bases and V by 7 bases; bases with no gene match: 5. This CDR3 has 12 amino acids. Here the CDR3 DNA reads TGCGCCAGCCGGACAGGGGATGCCGAGCAGTACTTC. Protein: CASRTGDAEQYF. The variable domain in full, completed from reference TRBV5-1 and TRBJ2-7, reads KAGVTQTPRYLIKTRGQQVTLSCSPISGHRSVSWYQQTPGQGLQFLFEYFSETQRNKGNFPGRFSGRQFSNSRSEMNVSTLELGDSALYLCASRTGDAEQYFGPGTRLTVT.

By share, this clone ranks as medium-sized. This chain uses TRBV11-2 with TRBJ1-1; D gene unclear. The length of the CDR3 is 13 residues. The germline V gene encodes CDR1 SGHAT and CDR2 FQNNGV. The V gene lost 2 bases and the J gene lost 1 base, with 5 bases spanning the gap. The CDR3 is CASSLRGNTEAFF. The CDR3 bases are TGTGCCAGCAGCTTACGCGGGAACACTGAAGCTTTCTTT.

CDR3: CASSIFKGNEKLFF. The CDR3 DNA reads TGTGCCAGTAGTATCTTCAAAGGGAATGAAAAACTGTTTTTT. The rearrangement links TRBV19 to TRBJ1-4; D is ambiguous. Germline CDR1 LNHDA, CDR2 SQIVND (reference sequence). Trimming took 3 bases from V and 5 from J, leaving 10 bases between them. CDR3 size: 14 residues.

The CDR3 DNA is TGTGCCAGCAGCCCGGACATTGGGAACTATGGCTACACCTTC. Amino acid sequence: CASSPDIGNYGYTF. The rearrangement links TRBV7-9 to TRBJ1-2; D might be TRBD1 (5 bases). V was pared by 5 bases and J by 2 bases, with 12 bases between. Germline lookup yields CDR1 SEHNR and CDR2 FQNEAQ (reference sequence). The CDR3 covers 14 residues.

The DNA for the CDR3 is TGCGCCAGCAGCCAAGTACCACGCAGGGCGGGGTCCGGGGAGCTGTTTTTT. This codes for CASSQVPRRAGSGELFF. The rearrangement uses TRBV4-1 and TRBJ2-2; D may be TRBD2 (6 bases). This CDR3 has 17 residues. Germline V CDR1 and CDR2: MGHRA, YSYEKL. Between the trimmed V and J ends, which lost 1 base and 6 bases, there was a span of 18 bases.

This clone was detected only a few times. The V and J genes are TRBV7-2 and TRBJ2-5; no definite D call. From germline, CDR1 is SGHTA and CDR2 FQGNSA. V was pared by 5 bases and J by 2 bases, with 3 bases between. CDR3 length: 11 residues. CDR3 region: CASSEQETQYF. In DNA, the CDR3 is TGTGCCAGCAGCGAACAAGAGACCCAGTACTTC. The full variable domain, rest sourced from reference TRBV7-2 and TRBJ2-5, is GAGVSQSPSNKVTEKGKDVELRCDPISGHTALYWYRQSLGQGLEFLIYFQGNSAPDKSGLPSDRFSAERTGGSVSTLTIQRTQQEDSAVYLCASSEQETQYFGPGTRLLVL.

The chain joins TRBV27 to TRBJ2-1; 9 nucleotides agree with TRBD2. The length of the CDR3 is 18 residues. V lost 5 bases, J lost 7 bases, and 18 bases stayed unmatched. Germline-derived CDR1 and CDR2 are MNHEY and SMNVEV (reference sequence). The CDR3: CASSPLVRWTSVVNEQFF. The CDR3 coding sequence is TGTGCCAGCAGTCCATTGGTCCGTTGGACTAGCGTTGTAAATGAGCAGTTCTTC.

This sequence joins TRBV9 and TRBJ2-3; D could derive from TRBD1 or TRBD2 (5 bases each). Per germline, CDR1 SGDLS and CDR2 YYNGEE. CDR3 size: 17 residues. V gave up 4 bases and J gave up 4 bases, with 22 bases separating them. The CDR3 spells CASSLSWGGEGADTQYF. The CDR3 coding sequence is TGTGCCAGCAGCTTGAGCTGGGGCGGAGAGGGCGCAGATACGCAGTATTTT.

In nucleotides, the CDR3 is TGTGCCTGGGATCTAGCGGGAGTTACCTACGAGCAGTACTTC. Its protein is CAWDLAGVTYEQYF. The V call is TRBV30, the J call TRBJ2-7; 10 positions match TRBD2. The CDR3 spans 14 residues. Germline V gene data show CDR1 as GTSNPN and CDR2 as SVGIG (reference sequence). V trimming: 5 bases; J trimming: 2 bases; junction bases outside the gene matches: 6.

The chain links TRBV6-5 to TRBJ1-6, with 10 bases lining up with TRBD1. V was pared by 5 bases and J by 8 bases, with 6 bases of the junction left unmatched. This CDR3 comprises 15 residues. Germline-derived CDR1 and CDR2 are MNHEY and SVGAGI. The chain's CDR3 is CASSRDRGFDSPLHF. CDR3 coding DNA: TGTGCCAGCAGTCGGGACAGGGGATTTGATTCACCCCTCCACTTT.

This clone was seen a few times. CDR3 protein: CASRLVSKNIQYF. The CDR3 region has the DNA TGTGCCAGCAGGTTGGTCTCCAAAAACATTCAGTACTTC. The rearrangement links TRBV6-1 to TRBJ2-4; D remains unclear. The CDR3 runs 13 residues. The V end was cut by 6 bases, the J end by 2 bases, with 8 bases between. Per germline, CDR1 MNHNS and CDR2 SASEGT.